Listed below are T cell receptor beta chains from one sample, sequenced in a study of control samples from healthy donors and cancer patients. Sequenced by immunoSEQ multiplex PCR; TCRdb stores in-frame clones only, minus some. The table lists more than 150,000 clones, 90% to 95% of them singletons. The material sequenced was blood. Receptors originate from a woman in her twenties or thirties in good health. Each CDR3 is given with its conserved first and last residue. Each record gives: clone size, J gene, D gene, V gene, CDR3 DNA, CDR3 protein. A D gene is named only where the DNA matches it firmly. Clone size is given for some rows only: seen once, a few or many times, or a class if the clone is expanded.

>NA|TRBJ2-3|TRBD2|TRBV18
TGTGCCAGCTCACCACCTAGCGGGCCCACAGATACGCAGTATTTT
CASSPPSGPTDTQYF
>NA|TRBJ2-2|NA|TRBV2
TGTGCCAGCAGTGAATCGTCGTGGGCAGGCGGGGAGCTGTTTTTT
CASSESSWAGGELFF
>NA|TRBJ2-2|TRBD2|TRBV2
TGTGCCAGCAGCGGACTAGCGGGGAACACCGGGGAGCTGTTTTTT
CASSGLAGNTGELFF
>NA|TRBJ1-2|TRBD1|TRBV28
TGTGCCAGCGGTTCCTGGGGACAGGGAGTCGGGGGAGCTAACTATGGCTACACCTTC
CASGSWGQGVGGANYGYTF
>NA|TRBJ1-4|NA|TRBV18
TGTGCCAGCTCACCATCGGGCCCGGGGGCTACTAATGAAAAACTGTTTTTT
CASSPSGPGATNEKLFF
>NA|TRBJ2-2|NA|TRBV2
TGTGCCAGCAGTGAAGCGCTTCGAGCCACCGGGGAGCTGTTTTTT
CASSEALRATGELFF
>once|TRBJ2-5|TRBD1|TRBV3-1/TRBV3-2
TGTGCCAGCAGCCGGACAGAACCGGGACAGGAGGAAGAGACCCAGTACTTC
CASSRTEPGQEEETQYF
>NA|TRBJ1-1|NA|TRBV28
TGTGCCAGCGTTAAGGGGGGAGGATACACTGAAGCTTTCTTT
CASVKGGGYTEAFF
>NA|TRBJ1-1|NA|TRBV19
TGTGCCAGTAGCGCGCAGGGTTGGACTGAAGCTTTCTTT
CASSAQGWTEAFF
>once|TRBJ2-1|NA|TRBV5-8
TGTGCCACCTTTCGACTAGTCAATGAGCAGTTCTTC
CATFRLVNEQFF
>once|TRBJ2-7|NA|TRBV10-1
TGCGCCAGCAGTGAGTCTTGGACAGTCAACGAGCAGTACTTC
CASSESWTVNEQYF
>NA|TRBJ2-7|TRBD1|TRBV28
TGTGCCAGCAGTCAGGGGGCGGACAATAGGGGCGAGCAGTACTTC
CASSQGADNRGEQYF
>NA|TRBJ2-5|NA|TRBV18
TGTGCCAGCTCACCGGGGGTTGCAGGAGAGACCCAGTACTTC
CASSPGVAGETQYF